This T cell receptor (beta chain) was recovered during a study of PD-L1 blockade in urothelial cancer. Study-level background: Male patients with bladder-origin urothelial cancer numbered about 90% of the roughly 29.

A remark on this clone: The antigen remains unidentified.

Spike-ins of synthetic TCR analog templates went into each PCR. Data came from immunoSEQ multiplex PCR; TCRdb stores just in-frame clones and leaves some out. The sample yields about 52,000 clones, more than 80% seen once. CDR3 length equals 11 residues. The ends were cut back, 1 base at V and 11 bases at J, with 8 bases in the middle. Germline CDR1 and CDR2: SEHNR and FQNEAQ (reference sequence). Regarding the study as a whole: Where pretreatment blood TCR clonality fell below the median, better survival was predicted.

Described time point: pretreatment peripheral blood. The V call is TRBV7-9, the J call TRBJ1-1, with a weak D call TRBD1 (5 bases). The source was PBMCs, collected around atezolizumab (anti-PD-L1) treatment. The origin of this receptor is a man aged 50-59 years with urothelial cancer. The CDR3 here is CASSLGGPAFF. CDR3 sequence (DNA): TGTGCCAGCAGCTTAGGGGGCCCTGCTTTCTTT.